This T cell receptor (beta chain) was sequenced for a study of control samples from healthy donors and cancer patients (dated by TCRdb to 2020 to 2022). Its CDR3 holds 16 amino acids, cysteine through phenylalanine. The retained sequence is limited to the CDR3, 48 bases, with the frame set at the first base. The germline V gene encodes CDR1 MNHEY and CDR2 SVGAGI. Trimming removed 4 bases from V and 6 bases from J, leaving 19 bases between the germline ends. Preparation of the library involved the immunoSEQ multiplex PCR assay. TCRdb took this table from immuneACCESS and kept in-frame rearrangements with V and J called. Such tables lack part of the clones; where checked against another copy, unresolved V genes explain under half of the gap, and the rest is unexplained. The sample data list over 150,000 clones, and more than 90% of these were observed just once. The ten largest clones capture roughly 1.3% of the sample.

As for this clone: There is no known antigen for this receptor. Base qualities are not at hand, and no much larger clone is one base apart.

The sequence joins TRBV6-5 to TRBJ1-5; there is no confident call for the D gene. The sample was blood. The sequence derives from a man younger than 40 in good health. For the CDR3, the sequence is CASSSGNTKGLQPQHF. The DNA sequence follows: TGTGCCAGCAGTTCTGGTAACACCAAAGGGCTTCAGCCCCAGCATTTT.